Sequencing of this T cell receptor beta chain was carried out in a study of identifying expanded T cells in peripheral blood. Broader study findings: Over two and four weeks, about 15 and 19 clones changed, versus 1.2 between replicates. Approximately 2-week clone count variance significantly increased as total template count grew.

Healthy donors had no documented immune events, such as infections, while sampled. Concerning this clone itself: The antigen is undetermined.

Using immunoSEQ multiplex PCR, the repertoire was profiled, and TCRdb retains in-frame clones only, with some absent. The data show under 130,000 clones, more than 85% seen once. This clonotype was sampled from a person aged 18-69 years in good health. Sequencing input: blood.

The chain's CDR3 is CASSLRLAGDTQYF. The CDR3 coding sequence is TGTGCCAGCAGCTTGAGACTAGCGGGAGATACGCAGTATTTT. The chain has TRBV5-4 and TRBJ2-3, with TRBD2 matching 10 bases. Trimming removed 1 base from V and 5 bases from J; junction bases left unmatched: 1. In germline, CDR1 is SGHNT, CDR2 YYREEE (reference sequence). The length of the CDR3 is 14 residues.